This TCR beta chain was sequenced during a study of T cell repertoires in cytomegalovirus infection. TCRdb processed the reads anew with MiXCR; each CDR3 protein has one entry. In the table there are a few hundred thousand distinct CDR3 sequences, 40% of which are singletons. Germline V gene data show CDR1 as MNHNS and CDR2 as SASEGT. The CDR3 extends over 16 amino acids. The germline V and J ends were trimmed by 1 base and 8 bases, with 18 bases remaining between them. This clonotype was seen more than once but under ten times. The antigen remains undetermined. The TCR originated in a human donor in good health (CMV status not recorded). Some clones in this sample may be carry-over from other donors' samples. The chain links TRBV6-1 to TRBJ2-1; no clear D gene. This specimen was cultured PBMCs, taken from culture after CMV antigen stimulation. CDR3 amino acids: CASSEVLLGLDDEQFF. CDR3 sequence (DNA): TGTGCCAGCAGTGAAGTTCTTCTAGGGCTGGACGATGAGCAGTTCTTC.